Below are 31 T cell receptor beta chains sequenced from a single sample in a study of T cells after yellow fever vaccination. Using its own MiXCR run on the 5' RACE reads, TCRdb lists one record per CDR3 protein. The table includes around 400,000 distinct CDR3 sequences, more than 9% detected once. This material consisted of PBMCs, taken on the day of the first yellow fever vaccination. These receptor sequences come from a man aged 18 to 35 who received the YFV17D yellow fever vaccine.

This clonotype was counted at least ten times. This chain uses TRBV6-2 or TRBV6-3 with TRBJ2-1; D call uncertain. V lost 2 bases and J lost 8, with 10 bases in between. The CDR3 covers 13 residues. Per the germline V gene, CDR1 is MNHEY and CDR2 is SVGEGT. The DNA of the CDR3 is TGTGCCAGCAGTTACGCGCAAAGGTATGAGCAGTTCTTC. Translating gives CASSYAQRYEQFF.

This chain connects TRBV12-3 or TRBV12-4 to TRBJ2-1, with a weak D call TRBD2 (7 bases). The CDR3 length is 13 residues. V was pared by 4 bases and J by 9 bases, with 13 bases between. CDR3 region: CASSSIGGGEQFF. The CDR3 region has the DNA TGTGCCAGCAGTTCTATAGGGGGGGGTGAGCAGTTCTTC.

In its sample, this clonotype was seen a few times. The chain couples TRBV7-3 to TRBJ2-1; 11 bases map to TRBD2. Germline V gene data show CDR1 as SGHTA and CDR2 as FQGTGA. This CDR3 region has 15 residues. Trimming took 3 bases from V and 9 from J; bases not matched to a gene: 7. The chain's CDR3 is CASSFSGGGIGEQFF. The CDR3 DNA reads TGTGCCAGCAGCTTTAGCGGGGGGGGGATAGGTGAGCAGTTCTTC.

This clonotype was seen a handful of times. This chain connects TRBV11-3 to TRBJ2-3; 8 bases agree with TRBD1. From germline, CDR1 is SGHNT and CDR2 YENEEA. Germline trimming cut 2 bases from V and 3 bases from J; bases unmatched to any gene: 7. This CDR3 spans 16 amino acids. The CDR3 coding sequence is TGTGCCAGCAGCTTAAGCAGGGGGCGCATGACAGATACGCAGTATTTT. This translates into CASSLSRGRMTDTQYF. Filled out from reference TRBV11-3 and TRBJ2-3, the complete variable domain reads EAGVVQSPRYKIIEKKQPVAFWCNPISGHNTLYWYLQNLGQGPELLIRYENEEAVDDSQLPKDRFSAERLKGVDSTLKIQPAELGDSAVYLCASSLSRGRMTDTQYFGPGTRLTVL.

This clonotype was detected only a few times. The chain recombines TRBV7-2 with TRBJ1-2; D is uncertain. This CDR3 has 13 residues. CDR1 is SGHTA, CDR2 FQGNSA, per germline. V was trimmed by 5 bases and J by 5 bases, leaving 12 bases between them. The CDR3 loop is CASSQQQDYGYTF. The CDR3 region has the DNA TGTGCCAGCAGCCAGCAACAAGATTATGGCTACACCTTC.

The chain couples TRBV29-1 to TRBJ1-4; 7 positions match TRBD1. Trimming took 4 bases from V and 7 from J; bases not matched to a gene: 6. Germline V lookup: CDR1 SQVTM, CDR2 ANQGSEA. The CDR3 has 13 amino acids. CDR3 sequence: CSVASQGGEKLFF. In DNA form, the CDR3 reads TGCAGCGTTGCTTCGCAGGGGGGTGAAAAACTGTTTTTT.

This clonotype came up a few times. The genes are TRBV6-4 and TRBJ2-3, with 9 positions matching TRBD2. The V segment lost 5 bases and the J segment 5 bases; nucleotides outside the gene matches: 5. Germline V lookup: CDR1 MRHNA, CDR2 SNTAGT. The CDR3 is 14 residues long. CDR3 loop: CASSKLAGQDTQYF. Here the CDR3 DNA reads TGTGCCAGCAGTAAGCTAGCGGGACAAGATACGCAGTATTTT.

V usage is TRBV25-1 and J usage is TRBJ2-1; 9 positions agree with TRBD1. This CDR3 has 14 residues. Germline-derived CDR1 and CDR2 are MGHDK and SYGVNS. V lost 4 bases to trimming and J lost 8 bases; unmatched junction nucleotides: 6. CDR3 bases: TGTGCCAGCAGTGTTCCGGGACAGGGCCATGAGCAGTTCTTC. Translating gives CASSVPGQGHEQFF. Based on the CDR3 plus reference TRBV25-1 and TRBJ2-1, the full variable domain is EADIYQTPRYLVIGTGKKITLECSQTMGHDKMYWYQQDPGMELHLIHYSYGVNSTEKGDLSSESTVSRIRTEHFPLTLESARPSHTSQYLCASSVPGQGHEQFFGPGTRLTVL.

This clonotype was seen at least ten times. The J gene is TRBJ2-5, the V gene TRBV7-2; D may be TRBD2 (5 bases). The V gene's germline CDR1 is SGHTA and CDR2 FQGNSA. V shed 5 bases and J shed 2 bases, with 15 bases lying between them. The CDR3 sequence is 15 residues long. CDR3 in DNA: TGTGCCAGCAGCCGCGGCGCTAGCCTTCAAGAGACCCAGTACTTC. Its translation is CASSRGASLQETQYF.

The chain uses TRBV24-1 and TRBJ2-1; 8 nucleotides line up with TRBD1. This CDR3 region has 16 residues. Germline values: CDR1 KGHDR, CDR2 SFDVKD. V shed 4 bases, J shed 5 bases, and the junction held 9 bases outside the gene matches. CDR3 sequence (DNA): TGTGCCACCAGTGACCAACAGGGGGGATCCCACAATGAGCAGTTCTTC. Translated: CATSDQQGGSHNEQFF.

The sample holds a few counts of this clonotype. This chain links TRBV20-1 with TRBJ2-3; 8 bases match TRBD1. After removal of 3 bases from V and 6 bases from J, the junction contained 11 bases not matched to a gene. The length of the CDR3 is 15 residues. Germline-derived CDR1 and CDR2 are DFQATT and SNEGSKA (reference sequence). CDR3 coding DNA: TGCAGTGCTAGGGACCGGGACAGGTCCTGGGATACGCAGTATTTT. Amino acids: CSARDRDRSWDTQYF.

V gene TRBV11-1 combines with J gene TRBJ2-1; TRBD2 agrees at 9 bases. The germline gives CDR1 SGHAT, CDR2 FQDESV (reference sequence). Trimming at V came to 4 bases and at J to 9 bases, leaving 22 bases not matched to a gene. This CDR3 is built from 19 residues. Here the CDR3 reads CASSSTQLLAGGRAGEQFF. The DNA of the CDR3 is TGTGCCAGCAGCTCTACCCAACTTCTTGCGGGGGGGCGTGCCGGTGAGCAGTTCTTC.

This clonotype was seen a handful of times. The J gene is TRBJ2-1, the V gene TRBV11-1; TRBD2 matches at 10 bases. Germline V lookup: CDR1 SGHAT, CDR2 FQDESV (reference sequence). V was clipped by 2 bases and J by 7 bases; unmatched bases: 8. This CDR3 is 16 amino acids long. The CDR3 loop is CASSLPSGGAVNEQFF. DNA of the CDR3: TGTGCCAGCAGCTTACCGAGCGGGGGGGCCGTGAATGAGCAGTTCTTC.

The chain's CDR3 is CASTRLAGGSSYEQYF. In DNA form, the CDR3 reads TGTGCCAGCACCCGACTAGCGGGGGGGAGCTCCTACGAGCAGTACTTC. The V call is TRBV6-1, the J call TRBJ2-7; 14 bases line up with TRBD2. Looked up from germline, CDR1 is MNHNS and CDR2 is SASEGT. V trimming: 7 bases; J trimming: 0 bases; junction bases outside the gene matches: 5. CDR3 length: 16 amino acids.

About this clonotype: This may be a read error, as it is one base from a much larger clone. The rearrangement links TRBV5-1 to TRBJ2-5; TRBD2 aligns across 9 bases. V was clipped by 1 base and J by 1 base; unmatched bases: 2. The CDR3 has 15 amino acids. Germline loops: CDR1 SGHRS, CDR2 YFSETQ. The CDR3 DNA is TGCGCCAGCAGCTTGTTGCGGGGGGGCCAAGAGACCCAGTACTTC. It specifies CASSLLRGGQETQYF.

This clonotype came up a few times. The J gene is TRBJ1-2, the V gene TRBV7-2, with D possibly being TRBD1 (6 bases). Germline loops: CDR1 SGHTA, CDR2 FQGNSA. Trimming removed 5 bases from V and 7 bases from J, with 17 bases in between. There are 14 residues in the CDR3. The CDR3 sequence is CASSPGVGLLGYTF. The CDR3 DNA sequence: TGTGCCAGCAGCCCAGGGGTAGGGCTGCTTGGCTACACCTTC.

V usage is TRBV4-1 and J usage is TRBJ1-1, with D uncertain. Germline CDR1 and CDR2: MGHRA and YSYEKL. The CDR3 has 15 amino acids. The ends were cut back, 1 base at V and 1 base at J, with 10 bases in the middle. CDR3: CASSQVWSENTEAFF. DNA for the CDR3: TGCGCCAGCAGCCAAGTTTGGTCAGAGAACACTGAAGCTTTCTTT.

The chain employs TRBV9 and TRBJ1-5; D unresolved. V was trimmed by 0 bases and J by 6 bases, leaving 7 bases between them. The CDR3 extends over 13 amino acids. Germline V CDR1 and CDR2: SGDLS, YYNGEE. As DNA, the CDR3 is TGTGCCAGCAGCGTAGATTATACTCAGCCCCAGCATTTT. This translates into CASSVDYTQPQHF.

This clonotype was seen a few times. This chain links TRBV5-4 with TRBJ1-2, with TRBD1 as a possible D gene (6 bases). V lost 4 bases and J lost 7, with 29 bases in between. Per germline, CDR1 SGHNT and CDR2 YYREEE (reference sequence). CDR3 length equals 18 residues. The CDR3 spells CASSSWVGQGPLGGGYTF. CDR3 bases: TGTGCCAGCAGCAGTTGGGTGGGGCAGGGGCCGCTTGGAGGTGGCTACACCTTC. The full variable domain, completed using reference TRBV5-4 and TRBJ1-2, is ETGVTQSPTHLIKTRGQQVTLRCSSQSGHNTVSWYQQALGQGPQFIFQYYREEENGRGNFPPRFSGLQFPNYSSELNVNALELDDSALYLCASSSWVGQGPLGGGYTFGSGTRLTVV.

This clonotype was found many times. The chain is built from TRBV5-1 and TRBJ2-5; D ambiguous. V was shortened by 4 bases and J by 3 bases, with 13 bases between the two germline ends. The CDR3 extends over 14 amino acids. From germline, CDR1 is SGHRS and CDR2 YFSETQ. In DNA, the CDR3 is TGCGCCAGCAGCACCGGGCCTAGGGAAGAGACCCAGTACTTC. It encodes CASSTGPREETQYF.

Ten or more counts support this clonotype. The rearrangement joins TRBV4-3 to TRBJ1-2, with D unresolved. Germline assignment: CDR1 LGHNA and CDR2 YSLEER. Trimming cost V 4 bases and J 2 bases, with 20 bases left between them. The CDR3 length is 17 residues. The CDR3 loop reads CASSLGRQALLNYGYTF. Here the CDR3 DNA reads TGCGCCAGCAGCCTTGGCAGGCAAGCCTTACTAAACTATGGCTACACCTTC.

The rearrangement links TRBV29-1 to TRBJ2-2; D is perhaps TRBD1 or TRBD2 (5 bases each). Trimming took 1 base from V and 6 from J, leaving 15 bases between them. Germline CDR1 and CDR2: SQVTM and ANQGSEA. CDR3 length: 15 residues. The CDR3 protein is CSVEGPGPDPGELFF. The CDR3 DNA follows: TGCAGCGTTGAAGGGCCGGGACCAGACCCCGGGGAGCTGTTTTTT.

The rearrangement uses TRBV7-2 and TRBJ1-1; perhaps TRBD1 as D (5 bases). V was pared by 7 bases and J by 7 bases, with 13 bases between. The V gene's germline CDR1 is SGHTA and CDR2 FQGNSA. The CDR3 consists of 12 residues. The CDR3 bases are TGTGCCAGCACCGGGGGGAGGAGTGAAGCTTTCTTT. It is translated as CASTGGRSEAFF.

This clonotype has ten or more counts. The rearrangement links TRBV7-2 to TRBJ1-1; TRBD1 might be the D (6 bases). The CDR3 has 14 amino acids. CDR1 and CDR2 from the germline V gene are SGHTA and FQGNSA. V lost 4 bases, J lost 4 bases, and 13 bases lay in between. The CDR3 sequence is CASSYPGHSTEAFF. The CDR3 nucleotides are TGTGCCAGCAGCTATCCGGGACATAGCACTGAAGCTTTCTTT.

The chain is built from TRBV5-1 and TRBJ1-6; 9 nucleotides match TRBD1. Germline V CDR1 and CDR2: SGHRS, YFSETQ. Losses at the gene ends were 4 bases for V and 4 bases for J; bases not matched to a gene: 9. The CDR3 is made up of 17 amino acids. The CDR3 is CASSPGTGNDYNSPLHF. CDR3 nucleotide sequence: TGCGCCAGCAGCCCCGGGACAGGGAACGATTATAATTCACCCCTCCACTTT.

This clonotype has more than one count but fewer than ten. The V call is TRBV11-2, the J call TRBJ2-1, with a possible D match to TRBD1 (7 bases). There are 14 residues in the CDR3. Trimming took off 8 bases at V and 0 bases at J, with 11 bases between the two ends. From germline, CDR1 is SGHAT and CDR2 FQNNGV. CDR3 loop: CASGGDSSYNEQFF. The CDR3 DNA reads TGTGCCAGCGGCGGGGACAGCTCCTACAATGAGCAGTTCTTC.

The chain is built from TRBV7-2 and TRBJ1-3; D may be TRBD1 (6 bases). Looked up from germline, CDR1 is SGHTA and CDR2 is FQGNSA. The V gene lost 6 bases and the J gene lost 4 bases, with 13 bases spanning the gap. This CDR3 has 14 residues. CDR3 region: CASSYRESGNTIYF. CDR3 in DNA: TGTGCCAGCAGTTACAGGGAGTCAGGAAACACCATATATTTT.

This sequence joins TRBV11-2 and TRBJ2-5, with unresolved D. Trimming removed 5 bases at V and 4 bases at J, with 14 bases between. CDR1 and CDR2 from the germline V gene are SGHAT and FQNNGV. The CDR3 loop spans 14 amino acids. The CDR3 sequence: CASSPRWGSETQYF. CDR3 coding DNA: TGTGCCAGCAGCCCTCGCTGGGGTTCAGAGACCCAGTACTTC. The full variable domain, its missing parts supplied by reference TRBV11-2 and TRBJ2-5, is EAGVAQSPRYKIIEKRQSVAFWCNPISGHATLYWYQQILGQGPKLLIQFQNNGVVDDSQLPKDRFSAERLKGVDSTLKIQPAKLEDSAVYLCASSPRWGSETQYFGPGTRLLVL.

This clonotype has only a few counts. This rearrangement joins TRBV5-6 to TRBJ1-1; D is undetermined. Trimming took 1 base from V and 7 from J, leaving 8 bases between them. The CDR3 has 12 amino acids. CDR1 and CDR2 from the germline V gene are SGHDT and YYEEEE. CDR3 protein: CASSLYFGEAFF. CDR3 nucleotides: TGTGCCAGCAGCTTGTACTTCGGTGAAGCTTTCTTT.

This clonotype has a count of ten or more. This sequence joins TRBV5-1 and TRBJ2-1, with 11 bases matching TRBD2. Germline loops: CDR1 SGHRS, CDR2 YFSETQ. The CDR3 spans 17 residues. V gave up 4 bases and J gave up 4 bases; unmatched junction bases: 10. CDR3 amino acids: CASSPSSGGATYNEQFF. The CDR3 DNA reads as TGCGCCAGCAGCCCAAGTAGCGGGGGGGCGACTTACAATGAGCAGTTCTTC.

The rearrangement uses TRBV5-1 and TRBJ2-5; 14 bases fit TRBD2. The V and J ends lost 0 bases and 5 bases, in that order; junction bases with no gene match: 3. CDR3 length equals 16 residues. Per germline, CDR1 SGHRS and CDR2 YFSETQ. CDR3 nucleotide sequence: TGCGCCAGCAGCTTGGCATGGACTAGCGGGGGGGAGACCCAGTACTTC. It specifies CASSLAWTSGGETQYF.